This TCR beta chain was recorded in a study of neurological immune-mediated disorders. From the 5' RACE reads, TCRdb called clonotypes with MiXCR, one entry per CDR3 protein. In the table there are 70,000 to 90,000 distinct CDR3 sequences, approximately 5% of which are singletons. In its sample, this clonotype was seen many times. A total of 2 million PBMCs stored at -80 degrees C provided the unsorted libraries. The TCR was taken from a woman aged 30 to 39 with multiple sclerosis. The specimen sequenced was PBMCs.

The DNA of the CDR3 is TGTGCCAGCAGCTCCCCGGGCGTGCAGGAGACCCAGTACTTC. Its protein is CASSSPGVQETQYF. This sequence joins TRBV28 and TRBJ2-5; no reliable D call. CDR1 is MDHEN, CDR2 SYDVKM, per germline. This CDR3 is built from 14 residues. V lost 6 bases and J lost 5, with 16 bases in between.